The present entry profiles one T cell receptor (beta chain) with its context. What it recognizes is unknown. This record belongs to a study of post-analysis software for immune sequencing data. Whole-study context: Relapsing-remitting, secondary progressive and progressive-relapsing courses of multiple sclerosis were included. Findings and limits, study-wide: Comparison with controls showed significantly lower normalized Chao1 diversity in multiple sclerosis patients. TRBV segments more frequent in patients than in controls numbered roughly 5 and included TRBV5-6, TRBV5-1 and TRBV20-1.

Each TCR beta cDNA library carried unique molecular identifiers. Researchers reported roughly 0.5 million cDNA molecules coming from roughly 1 to 10 million T cells. In TCRdb, the PCR reads were re-called with MiXCR into one record per CDR3 protein. Among hundreds of thousands of distinct CDR3 sequences listed, roughly three fifths were seen once. This CDR3 is 15 amino acids long. V gave up 4 bases and J gave up 6 bases, with 17 bases separating them. V gene TRBV12-3 or TRBV12-4 combines with J gene TRBJ2-3; D is undetermined. Sequenced material: blood. The clonotype originates from a girl aged 2-10 years with multiple sclerosis. The CDR3 coding sequence is TGTGCCAGCAGTTCGGCGACCCTGGCCCCGGATACGCAGTATTTT. Translated: CASSSATLAPDTQYF.